The rows below give T cell receptor beta chains drawn from one sample of a study of shared clonotypes between healthy human individuals. This table comes from immunoSEQ multiplex PCR, and its TCRdb copy is limited to in-frame clones, with some not included. The profile shows more than 2,000,000 clones, more than 80% of them singletons. Sequenced input: naive CD4+ T cells sorted from blood. The receptors stem from a man aged 18 to 35 in good health. Each CDR3 is given with its conserved first and last residue. Each record gives: V gene, CDR3 protein.

v_call: TRBV5-6
cdr3_aa: CASSYPITLTSTDTQYF

v_call: TRBV4-3
cdr3_aa: CASSQAGQGNYEQYF

v_call: TRBV29-1
cdr3_aa: CSVLVSYEQYF

v_call: TRBV10-1
cdr3_aa: CASSSGTSGPYEQYF

v_call: TRBV12-5
cdr3_aa: CASGLLGSSYEQYF

v_call: TRBV2
cdr3_aa: CASSEDVGQGNYGYTF

v_call: TRBV6-5
cdr3_aa: CASSQYRGGEAFF

v_call: TRBV5-1
cdr3_aa: CASSPRSGRGEETQYF

v_call: TRBV20-1
cdr3_aa: CSALSYEQYF

v_call: TRBV15
cdr3_aa: CATSRGFNEKLFF

v_call: TRBV7-2
cdr3_aa: CASSSGGHRAGEKLFF

v_call: TRBV10-3
cdr3_aa: CAIRRQYQETQYF

v_call: TRBV5-6
cdr3_aa: CASSFTGRTEAFF

v_call: TRBV10-3
cdr3_aa: CAIGKQGISSGANVLTF

v_call: TRBV6-6
cdr3_aa: CASSSPPTGAIYF

v_call: TRBV11-1
cdr3_aa: CASSLNPAEGYTQYF

v_call: TRBV7-2
cdr3_aa: CASSEGQGGHTQYF

v_call: TRBV5-5
cdr3_aa: CASSSDGSGANVLTF

v_call: TRBV2
cdr3_aa: CASSTGSETQYF

v_call: TRBV2
cdr3_aa: CASTRDRGDNEQFF

v_call: TRBV15
cdr3_aa: CATSRDQGLNTEAFF

v_call: TRBV7-8
cdr3_aa: CASSLQIAGDARFF

v_call: TRBV5-1
cdr3_aa: CASSLEGGVSYNEQFF

v_call: TRBV27
cdr3_aa: CASSSGQITTDTQYF

v_call: TRBV7-2
cdr3_aa: CASSSTGFVDGYTF

v_call: TRBV19
cdr3_aa: CASRQTGQINEKLFF

v_call: TRBV7-9
cdr3_aa: CASQGNPDTQYF

v_call: TRBV5-1
cdr3_aa: CASSPRAGNTEAFF

v_call: TRBV7-8
cdr3_aa: CASSLEANTEAFF

v_call: TRBV30
cdr3_aa: CAWSNYRGFIRPLHF

v_call: TRBV28
cdr3_aa: CASSDLSLGSNQPQHF

v_call: TRBV5-6
cdr3_aa: CASSFYEIRLTAGYTF